This T cell receptor beta chain appears in the sequencing data of a study of prognosis after radiotherapy for stage I lung cancer. Study overall: Enrollment began in early 2018 and ended in 2019; the enrolled patients had stage I non-small cell lung cancer. Study-level findings and limits: Compared with a median of about 9,800 beforehand, unique TCR clone counts dropped to almost 7,000 after stereotactic body radiation therapy.

The TCR beta CDR3 region was amplified from genomic DNA, with two rounds of multiplex PCR being used for the amplification. Round-one PCR had primers specific to each TRBV and TRBJ gene. TCRdb itself ran the multiplex PCR reads through MiXCR, one entry per CDR3 protein. The data contain under 55,000 distinct CDR3 sequences, under 45% of them seen just once; the ten biggest clones take up about a tenth. This clonotype was counted at least ten times. Its specificity is unknown. This clonotype was obtained from a donor at least 50 years old with non-small cell lung cancer. The sample here was PBMCs, taken before or after stereotactic body radiation therapy (not recorded which).

The CDR3, as DNA: TGTGCCACCAGTGTCCGAGGTCGCTATGAGCAGTTCTTC. It is translated as CATSVRGRYEQFF. V and J are TRBV24-1 and TRBJ2-1; D remains unclear. CDR1 is KGHDR, CDR2 SFDVKD, per germline. Deletions cut 5 bases from V and 8 bases from J, with 12 bases between. The CDR3 has 13 amino acids.